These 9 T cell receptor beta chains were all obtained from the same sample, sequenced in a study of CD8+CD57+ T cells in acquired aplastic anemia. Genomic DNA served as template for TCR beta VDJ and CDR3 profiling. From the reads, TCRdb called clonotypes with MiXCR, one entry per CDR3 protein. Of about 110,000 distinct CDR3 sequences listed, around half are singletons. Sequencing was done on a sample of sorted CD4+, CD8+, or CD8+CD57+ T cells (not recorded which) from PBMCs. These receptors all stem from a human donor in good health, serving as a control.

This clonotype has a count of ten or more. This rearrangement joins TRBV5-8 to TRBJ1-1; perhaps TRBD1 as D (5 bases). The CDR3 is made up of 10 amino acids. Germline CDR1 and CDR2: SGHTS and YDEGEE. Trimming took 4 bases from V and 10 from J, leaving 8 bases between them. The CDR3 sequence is CASSPGGAFF. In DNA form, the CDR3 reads TGTGCCAGCAGCCCCGGGGGAGCTTTCTTT.

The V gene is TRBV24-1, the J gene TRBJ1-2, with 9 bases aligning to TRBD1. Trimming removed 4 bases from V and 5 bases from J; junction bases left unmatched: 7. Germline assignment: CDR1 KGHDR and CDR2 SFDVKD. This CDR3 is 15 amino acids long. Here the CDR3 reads CATSESGTGLYGYTF. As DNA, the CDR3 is TGTGCCACCAGTGAATCCGGGACAGGGTTATATGGCTACACCTTC.

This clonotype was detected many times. CDR3: CASSPSGTGTYEQYF. Here the CDR3 DNA reads TGCGCCAGCAGCCCGTCCGGGACAGGGACCTACGAGCAGTACTTC. The chain couples TRBV4-1 to TRBJ2-7; 9 bases match TRBD1. CDR1 is MGHRA, CDR2 YSYEKL, per germline. This CDR3 is built from 15 residues. V lost 4 bases, J lost 2 bases, and 6 bases stayed unmatched.

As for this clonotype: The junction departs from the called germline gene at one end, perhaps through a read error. The CDR3 DNA is TGTGCCAGCAGTACCGACGGACAGGGGTGGACCAAAAACATTCGGTACTTC. This codes for CASSTDGQGWTKNIRYF. The J gene is TRBJ2-4, the V gene TRBV6-1; 9 bases map to TRBD1. This CDR3 has 17 residues. The germline V gene encodes CDR1 MNHNS and CDR2 SASEGT.

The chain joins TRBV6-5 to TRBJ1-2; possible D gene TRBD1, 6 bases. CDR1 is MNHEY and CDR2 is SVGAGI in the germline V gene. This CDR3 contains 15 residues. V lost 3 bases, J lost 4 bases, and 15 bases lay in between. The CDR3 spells CASSYTSGGAYGYTF. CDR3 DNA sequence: TGTGCCAGCAGTTATACCAGCGGGGGGGCCTATGGCTACACCTTC.

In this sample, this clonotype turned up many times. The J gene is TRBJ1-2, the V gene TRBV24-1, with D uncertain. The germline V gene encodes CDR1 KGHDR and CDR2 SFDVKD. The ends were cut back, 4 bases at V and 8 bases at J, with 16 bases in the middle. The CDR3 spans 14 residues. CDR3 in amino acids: CATSDRSRVEGYTF. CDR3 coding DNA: TGTGCCACCAGTGACCGATCCAGAGTGGAGGGCTACACCTTC.

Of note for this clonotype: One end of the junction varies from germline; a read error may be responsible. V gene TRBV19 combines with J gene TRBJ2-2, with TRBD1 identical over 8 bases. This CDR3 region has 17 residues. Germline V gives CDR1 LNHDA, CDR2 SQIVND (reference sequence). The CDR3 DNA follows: TGTGCCAGTAACCAACAATTCCGGACAGGGAACACCAGGGAGCTGTTTTTT. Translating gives CASNQQFRTGNTRELFF.

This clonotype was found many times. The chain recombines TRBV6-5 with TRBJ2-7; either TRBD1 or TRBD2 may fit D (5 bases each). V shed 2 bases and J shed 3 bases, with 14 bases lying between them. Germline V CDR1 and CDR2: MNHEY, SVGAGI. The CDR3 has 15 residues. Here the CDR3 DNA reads TGTGCCAGCAGTTACCGACCTGGGACCGACTACGAGCAGTACTTC. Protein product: CASSYRPGTDYEQYF.

The chain's CDR3 is CASSAPTGQETQYF. The CDR3 region has the DNA TGTGCCAGCAGTGCTCCGACAGGGCAAGAGACCCAGTACTTC. The chain links TRBV9 to TRBJ2-5; TRBD1 matches 7 bases. Germline-derived CDR1 and CDR2 are SGDLS and YYNGEE. The CDR3 loop spans 14 amino acids. The V segment lost 5 bases and the J segment 2 bases; nucleotides outside the gene matches: 6.